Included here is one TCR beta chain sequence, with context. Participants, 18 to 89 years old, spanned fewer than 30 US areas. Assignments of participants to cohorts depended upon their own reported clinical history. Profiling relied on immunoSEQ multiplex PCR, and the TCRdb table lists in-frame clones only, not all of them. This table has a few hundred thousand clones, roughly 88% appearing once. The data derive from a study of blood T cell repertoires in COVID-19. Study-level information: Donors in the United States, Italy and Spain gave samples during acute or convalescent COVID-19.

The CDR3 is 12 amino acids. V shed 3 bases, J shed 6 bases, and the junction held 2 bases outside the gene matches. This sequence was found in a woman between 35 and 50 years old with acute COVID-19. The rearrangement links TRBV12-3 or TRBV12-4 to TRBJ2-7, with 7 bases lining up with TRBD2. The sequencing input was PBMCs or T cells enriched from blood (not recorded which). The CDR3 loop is CASSFGGGEQYV. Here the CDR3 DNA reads TGTGCCAGCAGTTTTGGGGGGGGCGAGCAGTACGTC.